This T cell receptor (beta chain) was retrieved from a study of cytomegalovirus exposure and HLA in healthy donors. The PCR used 60 Vbeta and 13 Jbeta primers. Method: immunoSEQ multiplex PCR; TCRdb's copy keeps in-frame clones and lacks some. The repertoire holds 100,000 or so clones, with 73% as singletons. The CDR3 covers 15 residues. Per the germline V gene, CDR1 is MNHNS and CDR2 is SASEGT. The V and J ends lost 2 bases and 0 bases respectively, with 10 bases between them. About this clone: The antigen is not known.

Whole-study findings and limits: It was reported in a later analysis that an Asian-associated ancestry cluster showed fewer N-insertions than the roughly 620-donor mean. From TCR beta sequences, most subjects' HLA-A and HLA-B alleles were reportedly predicted accurately. The study designated over 150 TCR beta chains cytomegalovirus-associated.

The receptor was derived from a middle-aged man in good health and CMV-seronegative. The V call is TRBV6-1, the J call TRBJ1-1, with a possible D match to TRBD1 (5 bases). Material: PBMCs. The CDR3 DNA sequence: TGTGCCAGCAGTGAACATGGGGCGGTGAACACTGAAGCTTTCTTT. As protein: CASSEHGAVNTEAFF.